The TCR beta chain described here comes from a study of CDR3 diversity in severe acne (dated by TCRdb to the late 2010s). This clonotype was observed a few times. Its antigen is currently not known. No base quality information exists; no much larger clone differs at one position. Library method: PCR. TCRdb shows the sequencer as Illumina HiSeq 2000. TCRdb took the public reads, trimmed them with fastp at Q25, ran MiXCR for clone calling and kept in-frame beta chains. Rows with a matching CDR3 protein are joined into one entry that keeps the most common DNA and genes. The sample table lists about 100,000 distinct CDR3 sequences, 51% of them with a count of one. Clones ranked in the top ten supply 12% of the sample. Including cysteine and phenylalanine, the CDR3 has 14 amino acids. The CDR3 DNA has 42 bases and is translated from base 1. CDR1 and CDR2 are read off the germline V gene as SGHDT and YYEEEE. V is reduced by 2 bases and J by 7 bases, leaving a spacing of 15 bases between them.

Sequences were obtained from blood. The chain employs TRBV5-6 and TRBJ1-1; a confident D gene designation cannot be given. The clonotype comes from a male donor with acne. The CDR3 sequence is CASSFRLGLGEAFF. The nucleotides are TGTGCCAGCAGCTTTCGTTTGGGGTTAGGTGAAGCTTTCTTT.